This T cell receptor beta chain is drawn from a study of T cell responses to AZD1222 COVID-19 vaccine. Whole-study findings and limits: Spike was spanned by vaccine-associated CD4 TCRs, with dominance at 160-218 and 743-854. Donors, mostly white British, included more females; clonal diversity was possibly underestimated.

Generated by immunoSEQ multiplex PCR, the TCRdb table keeps only in-frame clones and is missing some. This sample yields under 200,000 clones, of which about 89% are seen a single time; over 1.5% belongs to the top ten. This CDR3 contains 15 residues. With regard to this clone: Antigen: not known.

This sequence joins TRBV1 and TRBJ2-7; the D call of TRBD1 is as the table states it, not checked on the DNA. TRBV1 has pseudogene status. The source material was peripheral blood, sampled on day 0 of AZD1222 vaccination. This receptor was obtained from an adult in good health. The CDR3 bases are TGCACCAGCAGCCTCGACCGGGACAGGAGGTACGAGCAGTACTTC. Protein: CTSSLDRDRRYEQYF.